The 4 T cell receptor beta chains below all came from one sample that was sequenced in a study of monozygotic twins with inflammatory bowel disease. TCRdb re-called the 5' RACE reads; one entry per CDR3 protein, DNA not given. The sample has 88,000 or so distinct CDR3 sequences. Sequencing used blood. The source of these receptors is a human donor with ulcerative colitis or Crohn's disease, or a healthy co-twin of an affected twin (not recorded which).

The chain couples TRBV3-1 to TRBJ2-1; the D call from TCRdb, TRBD1, cannot be confirmed without DNA. This CDR3 region has 16 residues. The germline V gene encodes CDR1 LGHDT and CDR2 YNNKEL (reference sequence). CDR3 in amino acids: CASSDRAGVSYNEQFF.

The CDR3 loop reads CASTRFNSPLHF. This sequence joins TRBV2 and TRBJ1-6. Germline lookup yields CDR1 SNHLY and CDR2 FYNNEI. This CDR3 contains 12 residues. The entire variable domain, with the rest obtained from reference TRBV2 and TRBJ1-6, is as follows: EPEVTQTPSHQVTQMGQEVILRCVPISNHLYFYWYRQILGQKVEFLVSFYNNEISEKSEIFDDQFSVERPDGSNFTLKIRSTKLEDSAMYFCASTRFNSPLHFGNGTRLTVT.

The chain employs TRBV6-1 and TRBJ1-2. CDR1 MNHNS and CDR2 SASEGT come from the germline V gene. There are 13 residues in the CDR3. The CDR3 sequence is CASSAHTNYGYTF.

The rearrangement uses TRBV12-3 or TRBV12-4 and TRBJ2-5; TCRdb gives TRBD2 as the D gene, but with no DNA this cannot be confirmed. There are 13 residues in the CDR3. This chain's CDR3 is CASSLVAGETQYF.